This T cell receptor (beta chain) was observed in a study of CD8 T cells in Susac syndrome. In the study overall: Patients with Susac syndrome were therapy-naive, on corticosteroids, or on intravenous immunoglobulin alone at blood draw. The study's findings and limits: The CD4+ T cell repertoires, which came from Susac syndrome patients, showed no sign of clonal expansion.

After extraction with the RNeasy kit, about 0.45 to 1 ug of the RNA was reverse transcribed using random hexamers. A multiplex approach, immunoSEQ multiplex PCR, amplified TCR beta CDR3 across 54 Vbeta and 13 Jbeta. TCRdb reprocessed the immunoSEQ multiplex PCR reads with MiXCR, giving one entry per CDR3 protein. The sample yields some 210,000 distinct CDR3 sequences, 94% seen once. The V end was cut by 1 base, the J end by 2 bases, with 11 bases between. The CDR3 is 14 amino acids. The germline V gene has CDR1 DFQATT and CDR2 SNEGSKA (reference sequence). This clonotype was recorded once. The antigen remains unidentified. Sequencing of TCR beta was carried out in blood CD8+ and CD4+ T cells.

The TCR originated in a human donor with Susac syndrome. The chain couples TRBV20-1 to TRBJ2-5, with a possible D match to TRBD2 (5 bases). What was sequenced was CD4+ T cells from PBMCs. CDR3 residues: CSARAQTKQETQYF. The CDR3 coding sequence is TGCAGTGCTAGAGCCCAGACTAAACAAGAGACCCAGTACTTC.